The rows below give T cell receptor beta chains drawn from one sample of a study of shared clonotypes between healthy human individuals. TCRdb keeps only in-frame clones here, not all; method: immunoSEQ multiplex PCR. The sample contains roughly 590,000 clones, just under 97% of which appear only once. Sequences were obtained from naive CD8+ T cells sorted from blood. The source of these receptors is a woman aged 25 to 45 in good health. Both conserved end residues are trimmed from each CDR3. The order of the fields is J gene, V gene, CDR3 protein.

j_call: TRBJ2-7; v_call: TRBV4-1; cdr3_aa: ASSQDPSGLPIMDEQY
j_call: TRBJ1-3; v_call: TRBV5-4; cdr3_aa: ASSPGGNTIY
j_call: TRBJ2-7; v_call: TRBV9; cdr3_aa: ASSARGHGYEQY
j_call: TRBJ1-1; v_call: TRBV27; cdr3_aa: ASRPLWGARGTEAF
j_call: TRBJ2-4; v_call: TRBV15; cdr3_aa: ATSPVTKNIQY
j_call: TRBJ1-6; v_call: TRBV7-9; cdr3_aa: ASRALGPNSPLH
j_call: TRBJ2-7; v_call: TRBV6-5; cdr3_aa: ASSYGPLGEQY
j_call: TRBJ2-2; v_call: TRBV6-6; cdr3_aa: ASSYGLNTGELF
j_call: TRBJ2-7; v_call: TRBV5-1; cdr3_aa: ASSLNDRGSHEQY
j_call: TRBJ2-4; v_call: TRBV7-9; cdr3_aa: ASSLVQQGRNIQY
j_call: TRBJ1-5; v_call: TRBV28; cdr3_aa: ASSLGRAQPQH
j_call: TRBJ2-7; v_call: TRBV6-5; cdr3_aa: ASSYFGGNPNEQY
j_call: TRBJ1-5; v_call: TRBV7-9; cdr3_aa: ASSPGLGQPQH
j_call: TRBJ1-5; v_call: TRBV15; cdr3_aa: ATSRGANSNQPQH
j_call: TRBJ2-1; v_call: TRBV5-1; cdr3_aa: ASSPERFREGRYNEQF
j_call: TRBJ2-1; v_call: TRBV6-5; cdr3_aa: ASSYSIRYNEQF
j_call: TRBJ2-3; v_call: TRBV7-9; cdr3_aa: ASTYGTPADTQY
j_call: TRBJ2-5; v_call: TRBV27; cdr3_aa: ASSPWGTGEETQY
j_call: TRBJ1-1; v_call: TRBV28; cdr3_aa: ASSLNFGSMNTEAF
j_call: TRBJ1-5; v_call: TRBV27; cdr3_aa: ASRTSGGLVQPQH
j_call: TRBJ1-4; v_call: TRBV7-9; cdr3_aa: AAAGVNEKLF
j_call: TRBJ2-7; v_call: TRBV5-6; cdr3_aa: ASSRAGSVDEQY
j_call: TRBJ2-1; v_call: TRBV16; cdr3_aa: ASSPGDRGYNEQF
j_call: TRBJ2-3; v_call: TRBV5-4; cdr3_aa: ASSGWDSRDTQY
j_call: TRBJ2-3; v_call: TRBV28; cdr3_aa: ASSFWTSGSGTDTQY
j_call: TRBJ2-4; v_call: TRBV6-1; cdr3_aa: ASSEDGLAGLNQY